The next 8 T cell receptor beta chains were all read from a single sample in a study of identical twins. TCRdb re-analysed the 5' RACE reads in MiXCR, keeping a single row per CDR3 protein. The sample has some 500,000 distinct CDR3 sequences, 9% to 10% seen once. This sample was also put to use in a study of yellow fever vaccine responses in identical twins.

Sequenced input: PBMCs. These receptors were taken from a woman aged 18-35 years in good health.

This clonotype was detected many times. This chain connects TRBV9 to TRBJ2-1; D may be TRBD2 (6 bases). Trimming took 3 bases from V and 2 from J, leaving 12 bases between them. Germline V CDR1 and CDR2: SGDLS, YYNGEE. The CDR3 spans 15 residues. CDR3 in amino acids: CASSGRGGAYNEQFF. The CDR3 coding sequence is TGTGCCAGCAGCGGTCGAGGCGGGGCCTACAATGAGCAGTTCTTC.

This clonotype showed up just a few times. The gene calls are TRBV6-5 and TRBJ2-3; 14 bases match TRBD2. There are 18 residues in the CDR3. The junction had 8 bases not matched to a gene; V was cut back by 4 bases and J by 2 bases. Per the germline V gene, CDR1 is MNHEY and CDR2 is SVGAGI. CDR3 in amino acids: CASSSGLAGVPPTDTQYF. The CDR3 coding sequence is TGTGCCAGCAGTTCGGGACTAGCGGGGGTTCCCCCCACAGATACGCAGTATTTT.

This clonotype was counted ten times or more. V is TRBV12-3 or TRBV12-4 and J is TRBJ2-5; 10 bases fit TRBD1. The CDR3 has 16 amino acids. V lost 5 bases, J lost 5 bases, and 11 bases stayed unmatched. The CDR3 DNA reads as TGTGCCAGCAGTATCCTCGGGACAGGGGATAGGGAGACCCAGTACTTC. It specifies CASSILGTGDRETQYF.

J is TRBJ2-7 and V is TRBV16; 8 positions agree with TRBD1. V dropped 8 bases and J dropped 3; count of bases not matched to a gene: 3. The CDR3 runs to 12 residues. CDR1 and CDR2 (germline): KGHSY, FQNENV. The CDR3 coding sequence is TGTGCCAGCGGCGGACAGGGCTACGAGCAGTACTTC. Translated, it gives CASGGQGYEQYF.

This chain joins TRBV11-2 and TRBJ2-1, with 8 bases that match TRBD2. CDR1 SGHAT and CDR2 FQNNGV come from the germline V gene. J was trimmed by 9 bases and V by 8 bases; bases with no gene match: 3. The CDR3 is made up of 11 amino acids. Here the CDR3 DNA reads TGTGCCAGCGGGGCGGGGGGTGAGCAGTTCTTC. Protein sequence: CASGAGGEQFF.

This clonotype was found many times. The rearrangement joins TRBV7-9 to TRBJ1-2; D gene ambiguous. Germline assignment: CDR1 SEHNR and CDR2 FQNEAQ (reference sequence). This CDR3 spans 12 amino acids. V lost 5 bases and J lost 8, with 12 bases in between. Here the CDR3 DNA reads TGTGCCAGCAGCCCCGGGCAGGAGGGCTACACCTTC. It codes for CASSPGQEGYTF.

This clonotype was seen more than once but under ten times. The V gene is TRBV4-2, the J gene TRBJ1-2; no clear D gene. This CDR3 region has 16 residues. Trimming removed 4 bases from V and 3 bases from J, with 18 bases in between. Per germline, CDR1 LGHNA and CDR2 YNFKEQ. The CDR3 spells CASSPSLDAWDYGYTF. CDR3 bases: TGTGCCAGCAGCCCCTCTCTGGACGCGTGGGACTATGGCTACACCTTC.

This clonotype was recorded many times. The genes are TRBV27 and TRBJ2-7, with 7 bases aligning to TRBD1. Per the germline V gene, CDR1 is MNHEY and CDR2 is SMNVEV (reference sequence). Germline trimming cut 4 bases from V and 3 bases from J; bases unmatched to any gene: 6. The CDR3 is 14 residues long. The DNA of the CDR3 is TGTGCCAGCAGTTCCCGGGACAGTATCTACGAGCAGTACTTC. Translating gives CASSSRDSIYEQYF.